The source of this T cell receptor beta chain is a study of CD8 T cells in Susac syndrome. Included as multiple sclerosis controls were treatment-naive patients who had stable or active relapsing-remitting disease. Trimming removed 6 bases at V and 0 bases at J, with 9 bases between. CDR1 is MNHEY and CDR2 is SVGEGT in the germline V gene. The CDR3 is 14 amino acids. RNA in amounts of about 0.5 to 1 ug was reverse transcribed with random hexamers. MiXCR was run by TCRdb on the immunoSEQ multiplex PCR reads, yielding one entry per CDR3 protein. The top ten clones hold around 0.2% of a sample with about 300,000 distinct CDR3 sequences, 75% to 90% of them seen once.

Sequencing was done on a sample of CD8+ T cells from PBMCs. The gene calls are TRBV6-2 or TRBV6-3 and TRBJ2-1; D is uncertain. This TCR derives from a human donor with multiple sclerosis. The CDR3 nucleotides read TGTGCCAGCAGGTCGGTTCTCTCCTACAATGAGCAGTTCTTC. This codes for CASRSVLSYNEQFF.